The source of this T cell receptor beta chain is a study of neurological immune-mediated disorders. Study-wide findings and caveats: CDR3 amino acid sequences of expanded clones were not shared across subjects, a result suggesting private repertoires in all groups.

This clonotype was detected ten times or more. The antigen remains undetermined. The germline CDR1 and CDR2 sequences are DFQATT and SNEGSKA (reference sequence). V was cut by 5 bases and J by 6 bases, with 10 bases left in between. CDR3 length equals 12 residues. cDNA was made by 5'RACE with 10-nucleotide random UMIs. A single run covered 15-18 subjects with over 200 million TCR-beta sequences. TCRdb reprocessed the 5' RACE reads with MiXCR, giving one entry per CDR3 protein. The data contain fewer than 90,000 distinct CDR3 sequences, 9% to 12% of them singletons. PBMCs numbering 2 million and stored at -80 C yielded the unsorted libraries.

The TCR originated in a man aged 35-49 years in good health. The sequenced sample consisted of PBMCs. The chain uses TRBV20-1 and TRBJ1-4; D ambiguous. In DNA form, the CDR3 reads TGCAGTGCTGCCGGGAGATATGAAAAACTGTTTTTT. Translation gives CSAAGRYEKLFF.